The TCR beta chain under discussion was sequenced for a study of T cell responses to AZD1222 COVID-19 vaccine. Data came from immunoSEQ multiplex PCR; TCRdb stores just in-frame clones and leaves some out. The sample records over 150,000 clones, about 93% being singletons. Here the sequenced sample was peripheral blood, taken 28 days after the second dose of the MenACWY control vaccine. The clonotype originates from an adult who received the MenACWY meningococcal vaccine as a control.

CDR3 loop: CASSLRAGQGEKLFF. The CDR3 DNA sequence: TGCGCCAGCAGCTTGAGGGCAGGGCAGGGTGAAAAACTGTTTTTT. The rearrangement joins TRBV5-1 to TRBJ1-4; D might be TRBD1 (5 bases). This CDR3 comprises 15 residues. V lost 1 base to trimming and J lost 7 bases, with 14 bases between them. In germline, CDR1 is SGHRS, CDR2 YFSETQ.